This entry lists 29 T cell receptor beta chains sequenced from one sample in a study of CD8+ T cells in alopecia areata. Treatment specified: oral pan-JAK inhibitor, 5-10 mg twice daily. RNA extraction was followed by reverse transcription into cDNA, which acted as the sequencing template. Assay used: immunoSEQ multiplex PCR; TCRdb lists only in-frame clones, some missing. The sample has 150,000 to 200,000 clones, 60% seen once; the top ten hold 0.95% to 1.1%. The sequencing here drew on CD4+ T cells sorted from blood, taken at week 24, from a patient treated with tofacitinib. The source is a human donor with alopecia areata.

This rearrangement joins TRBV7-2 to TRBJ1-1, with D possibly matching TRBD1 (5 bases). The CDR3 has 14 amino acids. V was clipped by 1 base and J by 8 bases, with 14 bases between them. Germline assignment: CDR1 SGHTA and CDR2 FQGNSA. The CDR3 sequence: CASSLDGRGAEAFF. CDR3 coding DNA: TGTGCCAGCAGCTTAGACGGTAGGGGAGCAGAAGCTTTCTTT.

This chain connects TRBV9 to TRBJ2-3; maybe TRBD1 (6 bases). The CDR3 totals 15 residues. The germline V gene has CDR1 SGDLS and CDR2 YYNGEE. V was clipped by 3 bases and J by 1 base, with 12 bases between them. The CDR3 DNA reads as TGTGCCAGCAGCGCCCAGACAGGCCGCACAGATACGCAGTATTTT. Its translation is CASSAQTGRTDTQYF.

The chain couples TRBV29-1 to TRBJ1-4; D remains unclear. Germline-derived CDR1 and CDR2 are SQVTM and ANQGSEA. This CDR3 spans 14 amino acids. The V end was cut by 1 base, the J end by 8 bases, with 14 bases between. The CDR3 region has the DNA TGCAGCGTTGAAGGAGGTCAGGATTTCGAAAAACTGTTTTTT. This codes for CSVEGGQDFEKLFF.

The CDR3 spells CATSTPGQFEAFF. CDR3 in DNA: TGTGCCACCAGCACCCCAGGTCAATTTGAAGCTTTCTTT. The chain has TRBV15 and TRBJ1-1; D call uncertain. Looked up from germline, CDR1 is LNHNV and CDR2 is YYDKDF (reference sequence). CDR3 size: 13 residues. V lost 4 bases and J 7 bases, leaving 13 bases between the germline ends.

The rearrangement links TRBV29-1 to TRBJ1-4; possible D gene TRBD1, 5 bases. V lost 4 bases, J lost 2 bases, and 14 bases lay in between. CDR3 size: 15 residues. The germline CDR1 and CDR2 sequences are SQVTM and ANQGSEA. The CDR3 sequence is CSVGGAQTTNEKLFF. CDR3 DNA: TGCAGCGTTGGAGGGGCGCAGACGACTAATGAAAAACTGTTTTTT.

The rearrangement links TRBV5-1 to TRBJ1-1; TRBD1 aligns across 7 bases. The CDR3 spans 14 residues. V was clipped by 5 bases and J by 0 bases; unmatched bases: 4. CDR1 is SGHRS, CDR2 YFSETQ, per germline. CDR3 protein: CASSKGQLNTEAFF. The CDR3 DNA is TGCGCCAGCAGTAAGGGACAGCTGAACACTGAAGCTTTCTTT.

The J gene is TRBJ1-5, the V gene TRBV6-6; D ambiguous. The V gene lost 5 bases and the J gene lost 6 bases, with 14 bases spanning the gap. The CDR3 sequence is 14 residues long. Germline loops: CDR1 MNHNY, CDR2 SVGAGI (reference sequence). The chain's CDR3 is CASSADIAGQPQHF. CDR3 coding DNA: TGTGCCAGCAGTGCAGACATAGCGGGTCAGCCCCAGCATTTT.

Only a few counts were recorded for this clone. The rearrangement uses TRBV20-1 and TRBJ1-2; D possibly corresponds to TRBD1 (5 bases). CDR3 length: 11 residues. The V end was cut by 4 bases, the J end by 2 bases, with 5 bases between. The germline V gene encodes CDR1 DFQATT and CDR2 SNEGSKA (reference sequence). Written as DNA, the CDR3 is TGCAGTGCTAAGGGGAACTATGGCTACACCTTC. Protein product: CSAKGNYGYTF.

This clone was found a few times. The rearrangement uses TRBV2 and TRBJ2-5; maybe TRBD2 (5 bases). CDR3 length: 12 amino acids. Germline values: CDR1 SNHLY, CDR2 FYNNEI. V shed 6 bases and J shed 5 bases, with 10 bases lying between them. The CDR3, as DNA: TGTGCCAGCAGCGGGGAAGTGGAGACCCAGTACTTC. Translated: CASSGEVETQYF.

The rearrangement joins TRBV15 to TRBJ2-3, with TRBD1 matching 8 bases. The trim removed 5 bases at V and 5 bases at J, leaving 9 bases unmatched. Germline values: CDR1 LNHNV, CDR2 YYDKDF (reference sequence). CDR3 size: 15 residues. CDR3 in DNA: TGTGCCACCAGCCCCGGACAGGGAGATAGAGATACGCAGTATTTT. Its protein product is CATSPGQGDRDTQYF.

The CDR3 reads CASSRDRGTEAFF. DNA for the CDR3: TGTGCCAGCAGCCGGGACAGGGGCACTGAAGCTTTCTTT. V and J are TRBV7-8 and TRBJ1-1, with TRBD1 matching over 10 bases. CDR1 SGHVS and CDR2 FQNEAQ come from the germline V gene. There are 13 residues in the CDR3. The V and J ends lost 5 bases and 4 bases, in that order; junction bases with no gene match: 1.

This clone was counted a few times. Other DNA sequences in this specimen translate into the identical CDR3. This rearrangement joins TRBV30 to TRBJ1-6, with a weak D call TRBD1 (6 bases). Germline V gene lookup returns CDR1 GTSNPN and CDR2 SVGIG (reference sequence). Trimming pared 0 bases from V and 7 bases from J, leaving 10 bases between. This CDR3 region has 14 residues. CDR3 sequence: CAWSVGQGNSPLHF. DNA of the CDR3: TGTGCCTGGAGTGTCGGTCAGGGGAATTCACCCCTCCACTTT. Full variable domain (remainder filled in from reference TRBV30 and TRBJ1-6): SQTIHQWPATLVQPVGSPLSLECTVEGTSNPNLYWYRQAAGRGLQLLFYSVGIGQISSEVPQNLSASRPQDRQFILSSKKLLLSDSGFYLCAWSVGQGNSPLHFGNGTRLTVT.

The rearrangement uses TRBV29-1 and TRBJ2-6; D unresolved. Germline assignment: CDR1 SQVTM and CDR2 ANQGSEA. The V gene lost 4 bases and the J gene lost 0 bases, with 7 bases spanning the gap. The CDR3 loop spans 14 amino acids. CDR3 sequence: CSVAGSSGANVLTF. DNA for the CDR3: TGCAGCGTTGCCGGGTCCTCTGGGGCCAACGTCCTGACTTTC.

This sequence joins TRBV7-2 and TRBJ1-6; D is uncertain. The CDR3 runs 14 residues. Germline lookup yields CDR1 SGHTA and CDR2 FQGNSA. V was cut by 5 bases and J by 9 bases, with 14 bases left in between. The CDR3 region has the DNA TGTGCCAGCAGCCAGTTGAAAGGGAGTTCACCCCTCCACTTT. Translating it yields CASSQLKGSSPLHF.

The J gene is TRBJ1-5, the V gene TRBV29-1; D possibly corresponds to TRBD1 (5 bases). Germline loops: CDR1 SQVTM, CDR2 ANQGSEA. There are 11 residues in the CDR3. V was clipped by 6 bases and J by 6 bases, with 9 bases between them. This chain's CDR3 is CSVPRVQPQHF. DNA of the CDR3: TGCAGCGTCCCCAGGGTTCAGCCCCAGCATTTT.

This rearrangement joins TRBV30 to TRBJ2-7; either TRBD1 or TRBD2 may supply D (6 bases each). Germline V gene lookup returns CDR1 GTSNPN and CDR2 SVGIG (reference sequence). CDR3 length: 13 amino acids. The ends were cut back, 3 bases at V and 4 bases at J, with 13 bases in the middle. In DNA, the CDR3 is TGTGCCTGGAGGCCCGGGGGCCAATACGAGCAGTACTTC. Protein product: CAWRPGGQYEQYF.

The genes are TRBV30 and TRBJ1-1; weak D call: TRBD1 (5 bases). The CDR3 runs 10 residues. The V and J ends lost 5 bases and 5 bases respectively, with 6 bases between them. CDR1 is GTSNPN and CDR2 is SVGIG in the germline V gene (reference sequence). The CDR3 region has the DNA TGTGCCTGGGGGGGGACTGAAGCTTTCTTT. This sequence encodes CAWGGTEAFF.

The chain recombines TRBV5-1 with TRBJ2-3; D not certain. CDR1 and CDR2 (germline): SGHRS, YFSETQ. The CDR3 extends over 13 amino acids. V lost 4 bases to trimming and J lost 2 bases, with 8 bases between them. In nucleotides, the CDR3 is TGCGCCAGCAGCCCAGATGCCACAGATACGCAGTATTTT. This codes for CASSPDATDTQYF.

This chain uses TRBV29-1 with TRBJ2-3; D remains unclear. Per the germline V gene, CDR1 is SQVTM and CDR2 is ANQGSEA. The V end was cut by 7 bases, the J end by 3 bases, with 11 bases between. This CDR3 spans 12 amino acids. Written as DNA, the CDR3 is TGCAGCGCAACCCGAACGACAGATACGCAGTATTTT. This sequence encodes CSATRTTDTQYF.

This clone was counted between two and nine times. This chain joins TRBV7-9 and TRBJ1-1; D uncertain. V lost 4 bases to trimming and J lost 1 base, with 7 bases between them. There are 13 residues in the CDR3. The germline V gene encodes CDR1 SEHNR and CDR2 FQNEAQ (reference sequence). CDR3 nucleotide sequence: TGTGCCAGCAGCTCCCAGCGGAACACTGAAGCTTTCTTT. Amino acid sequence: CASSSQRNTEAFF. The entire variable domain, with the rest obtained from reference TRBV7-9 and TRBJ1-1, is as follows: DTGVSQNPRHKITKRGQNVTFRCDPISEHNRLYWYRQTLGQGPEFLTYFQNEAQLEKSRLLSDRFSAERPKGSFSTLEIQRTEQGDSAMYLCASSSQRNTEAFFGQGTRLTVV.

This clone was counted between two and nine times. This sequence joins TRBV30 and TRBJ2-4; D is unclear. The CDR3 runs 14 residues. The V end lost 0 bases, the J end lost 1 base, and 7 bases lay between the germline ends. Germline values: CDR1 GTSNPN, CDR2 SVGIG (reference sequence). The CDR3 protein is CAWSVAHAKNIQYF. DNA of the CDR3: TGTGCCTGGAGTGTTGCCCATGCCAAAAACATTCAGTACTTC.

The chain combines TRBV30 with TRBJ2-3; 10 nucleotides align to TRBD2. Trimming at V came to 1 base and at J to 4 bases, leaving 2 bases not matched to a gene. CDR1 is GTSNPN, CDR2 SVGIG, per germline (reference sequence). The length of the CDR3 is 14 residues. The CDR3, as DNA: TGTGCCTGGAGTGGTAGCGGGGGGCCAGATACGCAGTATTTT. Protein: CAWSGSGGPDTQYF.

The V gene is TRBV30, the J gene TRBJ2-7, with D possibly matching TRBD2 (7 bases). Trimming pared 2 bases from V and 3 bases from J, leaving 14 bases between. The germline CDR1 and CDR2 sequences are GTSNPN and SVGIG (reference sequence). This CDR3 has 14 residues. This CDR3 is CAWSRGAAVYEQYF. CDR3 in DNA: TGTGCCTGGAGTCGGGGGGCGGCCGTCTACGAGCAGTACTTC. Supplemented by reference TRBV30 and TRBJ2-7, the full variable domain reads SQTIHQWPATLVQPVGSPLSLECTVEGTSNPNLYWYRQAAGRGLQLLFYSVGIGQISSEVPQNLSASRPQDRQFILSSKKLLLSDSGFYLCAWSRGAAVYEQYFGPGTRLTVT.

This clone has only one observation. V is TRBV27 and J is TRBJ1-6; D call uncertain. Trimming pared 6 bases from V and 7 bases from J, leaving 13 bases between. The CDR3 is 14 amino acids. Germline CDR1 and CDR2: MNHEY and SMNVEV (reference sequence). In DNA form, the CDR3 reads TGTGCCAGCAGACGACATACCAGGAATTCACCCCTCCACTTT. This sequence encodes CASRRHTRNSPLHF.

The V call is TRBV2, the J call TRBJ2-3; D not certain. With 2 bases removed from V and 2 bases from J, the gap between germline ends came to 11 bases. The CDR3 spans 15 residues. The germline V gene encodes CDR1 SNHLY and CDR2 FYNNEI. CDR3 amino acids: CASSELLLATDTQYF. The CDR3 nucleotides read TGTGCCAGCAGTGAACTTTTGTTAGCCACAGATACGCAGTATTTT.

The rearrangement joins TRBV4-3 to TRBJ2-7; D is unclear. V dropped 3 bases and J dropped 0 bases, with 12 bases sitting between them. Germline assignment: CDR1 LGHNA and CDR2 YSLEER. The CDR3 is made up of 15 amino acids. CDR3 protein: CASSQAVRNSYEQYF. CDR3 sequence (DNA): TGCGCCAGCAGCCAGGCCGTCCGCAACTCCTACGAGCAGTACTTC.

This chain joins TRBV30 and TRBJ2-7; D is perhaps TRBD2 (6 bases). V lost 2 bases to trimming and J lost 2 bases, with 16 bases between them. The CDR3 runs 15 residues. In germline, CDR1 is GTSNPN, CDR2 SVGIG (reference sequence). The CDR3: CAWSRGGTETYEQYF. In DNA, the CDR3 is TGTGCCTGGAGTCGGGGCGGGACGGAAACCTACGAGCAGTACTTC. The full variable domain, its missing parts supplied by reference TRBV30 and TRBJ2-7, is SQTIHQWPATLVQPVGSPLSLECTVEGTSNPNLYWYRQAAGRGLQLLFYSVGIGQISSEVPQNLSASRPQDRQFILSSKKLLLSDSGFYLCAWSRGGTETYEQYFGPGTRLTVT.

J is TRBJ2-7 and V is TRBV11-2, with a weak D call TRBD1 (5 bases). The CDR3 contains 11 residues. Per the germline V gene, CDR1 is SGHAT and CDR2 is FQNNGV. V lost 5 bases, J lost 5 bases, and 7 bases lay in between. CDR3 sequence (DNA): TGTGCCAGCAGCCTCAGGGACGAGCAGTACTTC. Its translation: CASSLRDEQYF.

The chain couples TRBV28 to TRBJ2-3; 7 nucleotides agree with TRBD2. CDR3 length equals 18 residues. The germline CDR1 and CDR2 sequences are MDHEN and SYDVKM. Trimming removed 2 bases from V and 0 bases from J; junction bases left unmatched: 11. The CDR3 spells CASSLVGLTSFSTDTQYF. DNA for the CDR3: TGTGCCAGCAGTTTAGTGGGACTAACCTCTTTTAGCACAGATACGCAGTATTTT.